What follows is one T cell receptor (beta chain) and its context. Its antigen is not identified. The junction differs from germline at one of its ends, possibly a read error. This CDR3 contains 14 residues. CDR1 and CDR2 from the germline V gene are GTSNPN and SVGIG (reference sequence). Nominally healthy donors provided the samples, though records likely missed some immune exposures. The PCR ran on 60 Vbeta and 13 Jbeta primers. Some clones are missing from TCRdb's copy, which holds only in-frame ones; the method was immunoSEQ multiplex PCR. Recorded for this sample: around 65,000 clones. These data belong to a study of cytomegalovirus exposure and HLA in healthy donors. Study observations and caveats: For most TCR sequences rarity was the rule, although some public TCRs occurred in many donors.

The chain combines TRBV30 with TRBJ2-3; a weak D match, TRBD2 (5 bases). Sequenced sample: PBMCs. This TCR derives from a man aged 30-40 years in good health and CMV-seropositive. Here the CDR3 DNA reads TGTGCCTGGAGAGCCGGGAAGATGATAGATATGCAGTATTTT. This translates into CAWRAGKMIDMQYF.